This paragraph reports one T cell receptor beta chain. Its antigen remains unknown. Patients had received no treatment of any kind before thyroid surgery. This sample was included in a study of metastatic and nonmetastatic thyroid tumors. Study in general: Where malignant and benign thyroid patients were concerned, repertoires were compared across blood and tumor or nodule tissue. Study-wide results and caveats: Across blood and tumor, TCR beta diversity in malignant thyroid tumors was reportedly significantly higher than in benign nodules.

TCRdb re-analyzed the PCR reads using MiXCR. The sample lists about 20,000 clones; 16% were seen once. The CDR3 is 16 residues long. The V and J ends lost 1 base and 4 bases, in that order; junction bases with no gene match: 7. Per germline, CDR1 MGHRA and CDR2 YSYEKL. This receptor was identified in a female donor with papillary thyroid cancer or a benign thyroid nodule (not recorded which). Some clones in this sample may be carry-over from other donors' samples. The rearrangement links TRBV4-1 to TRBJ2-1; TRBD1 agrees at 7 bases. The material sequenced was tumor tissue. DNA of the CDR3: TGCGCCAGCAGCCAAGGGGACAGACAATTTTACAATGAGCAGTTCTTC. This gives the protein CASSQGDRQFYNEQFF.